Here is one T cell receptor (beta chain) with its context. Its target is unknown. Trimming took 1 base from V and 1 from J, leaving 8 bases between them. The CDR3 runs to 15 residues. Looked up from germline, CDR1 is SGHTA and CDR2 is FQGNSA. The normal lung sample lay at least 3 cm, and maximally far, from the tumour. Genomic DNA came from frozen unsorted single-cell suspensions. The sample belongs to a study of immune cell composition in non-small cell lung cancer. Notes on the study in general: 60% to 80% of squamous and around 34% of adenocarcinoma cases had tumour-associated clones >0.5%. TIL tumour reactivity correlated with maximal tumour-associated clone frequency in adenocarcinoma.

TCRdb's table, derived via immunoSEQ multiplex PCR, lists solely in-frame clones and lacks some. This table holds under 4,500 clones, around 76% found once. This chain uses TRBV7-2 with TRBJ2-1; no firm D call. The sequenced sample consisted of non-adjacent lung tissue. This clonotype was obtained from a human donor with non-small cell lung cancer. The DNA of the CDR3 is TGTGCCAGCAGCTTAGGGGCCCCATCCTACAATGAGCAGTTCTTC. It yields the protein CASSLGAPSYNEQFF.